The 15 T cell receptor beta chains presented below share a single source sample, sequenced in a study of cytomegalovirus exposure and HLA in healthy donors. This PCR relied on a set of 60 Vbeta primers and 13 Jbeta primers. This table comes from immunoSEQ multiplex PCR, and its TCRdb copy is limited to in-frame clones, with some not included. Its clone listing holds more than 40,000 clones. Sequencing was carried out using PBMCs. These receptors all stem from a female donor in good health and CMV-seronegative.

This chain uses TRBV6-5 with TRBJ1-1; a weak D match, TRBD1 (6 bases). Germline CDR1 and CDR2: MNHEY and SVGAGI. The CDR3 is made up of 14 amino acids. Trimming shortened V by 2 bases and J by 4 bases, and 11 bases separated the two germline ends. As DNA, the CDR3 is TGTGCCAGCAGTTACCGGGGGGCGGGCACTGAAGCTTTCTTT. Translation gives CASSYRGAGTEAFF.

The rearrangement joins TRBV4-3 to TRBJ2-1; 11 bases line up with TRBD2. The V segment lost 0 bases and the J segment 5 bases; nucleotides outside the gene matches: 6. Germline CDR1 LGHNA, CDR2 YSLEER. The CDR3 runs 17 residues. In DNA, the CDR3 is TGCGCCAGCAGCCAAGATATTAGCGGGGGGGCCCACAATGAGCAGTTCTTC. Translated: CASSQDISGGAHNEQFF.

The rearrangement uses TRBV6-1 and TRBJ2-7; 8 nucleotides match TRBD2. Looked up from germline, CDR1 is MNHNS and CDR2 is SASEGT. This CDR3 region has 14 residues. V shed 7 bases, J shed 3 bases, and the junction held 8 bases outside the gene matches. The CDR3 protein is CASILRGTSYEQYF. The CDR3 region has the DNA TGTGCCAGCATCCTAAGGGGGACTAGCTACGAGCAGTACTTC.

V is TRBV11-2 and J is TRBJ2-5; 7 positions match TRBD2. The CDR3 runs to 14 residues. V gave up 5 bases and J gave up 1 base; unmatched junction bases: 4. Germline assignment: CDR1 SGHAT and CDR2 FQNNGV. CDR3 in amino acids: CASSKGRGQETQYF. In DNA form, the CDR3 reads TGTGCCAGCAGCAAGGGGAGGGGCCAAGAGACCCAGTACTTC.

The chain links TRBV9 to TRBJ2-7; 10 positions agree with TRBD2. This CDR3 comprises 15 residues. Trimming took 0 bases from V and 6 from J; bases not matched to a gene: 6. Germline V lookup: CDR1 SGDLS, CDR2 YYNGEE. CDR3 nucleotides: TGTGCCAGCAGCGTAGGGGCTAGCGGGGGCTCCGAGCAGTACTTC. Protein product: CASSVGASGGSEQYF.

The chain recombines TRBV18 with TRBJ2-2; D is perhaps TRBD1 (6 bases). CDR1 KGHSH and CDR2 LQKENI come from the germline V gene. V lost 6 bases and J lost 4, with 18 bases in between. The CDR3 runs 16 residues. CDR3 nucleotide sequence: TGTGCCAGCTCGCGTAAGTGGCAGGGGACCACCGGGGAGCTGTTTTTT. Translated: CASSRKWQGTTGELFF.

The V and J genes are TRBV18 and TRBJ1-3; the D is unclear. The V gene's germline CDR1 is KGHSH and CDR2 LQKENI. Deletions cut 1 base from V and 2 bases from J, with 12 bases between. This CDR3 contains 16 residues. As DNA, the CDR3 is TGTGCCAGCTCACCACTGGGGAGTAAGACTGGAAACACCATATATTTT. Translation gives CASSPLGSKTGNTIYF.

This chain uses TRBV9 with TRBJ2-7, with 9 bases identical to TRBD1. Trimming at V came to 4 bases and at J to 4 bases, leaving 6 bases not matched to a gene. The CDR3 spans 14 residues. Germline CDR1 and CDR2: SGDLS and YYNGEE. The CDR3, as DNA: TGTGCCAGCAGCATTTCCGGGACAGGGTACGAGCAGTACTTC. This translates into CASSISGTGYEQYF.

The rearrangement uses TRBV11-2 and TRBJ1-1; the D is unclear. Between the trimmed V and J ends, which lost 1 base and 1 base, there was a span of 10 bases. Germline V gene lookup returns CDR1 SGHAT and CDR2 FQNNGV. The CDR3 runs to 15 residues. The CDR3 nucleotides read TGTGCCAGCAGCTTAGCGTCCCAGTGGAACACTGAAGCTTTCTTT. This codes for CASSLASQWNTEAFF.

Here the CDR3 reads CASSFPSYGYTF. CDR3 DNA: TGTGCCAGCAGCTTCCCCAGCTATGGCTACACCTTC. V usage is TRBV5-6 and J usage is TRBJ1-2; D gene unclear. Germline CDR1 is SGHDT and CDR2 is YYEEEE. The CDR3 is 12 amino acids. Trimming took 2 bases from V and 4 from J, leaving 6 bases between them.

The chain links TRBV7-2 to TRBJ1-4, with TRBD1 identical over 7 bases. This CDR3 region has 14 residues. The V gene's germline CDR1 is SGHTA and CDR2 FQGNSA. V lost 5 bases and J lost 7; bases outside the gene matches: 7. This CDR3 is CASSSPSGGEKLFF. The CDR3 region has the DNA TGTGCCAGCAGCAGCCCCTCAGGGGGTGAAAAACTGTTTTTT.

J is TRBJ1-1 and V is TRBV6-1, with a weak D call TRBD1 (5 bases). V lost 8 bases and J lost 0, with 13 bases in between. The CDR3 spans 14 residues. The germline V gene has CDR1 MNHNS and CDR2 SASEGT. This chain's CDR3 is CASPPRDLNTEAFF. DNA for the CDR3: TGTGCCAGCCCTCCCAGGGACTTGAACACTGAAGCTTTCTTT.

The V and J genes are TRBV7-2 and TRBJ2-5; no clear D gene. Deletions cut 1 base from V and 4 bases from J, with 10 bases between. The CDR3 length is 14 residues. The germline V gene encodes CDR1 SGHTA and CDR2 FQGNSA. The CDR3 DNA reads as TGTGCCAGCAGCTTAGGGGCCAGCCGAGAGACCCAGTACTTC. This gives the protein CASSLGASRETQYF.

V usage is TRBV10-3 and J usage is TRBJ1-1; D is uncertain. CDR3 size: 11 residues. Germline V lookup: CDR1 ENHRY, CDR2 SYGVKD. V was shortened by 2 bases and J by 10 bases, with 8 bases between the two germline ends. CDR3 DNA: TGTGCCATCAGTGAGGGCCGGGGAGCTTTCTTT. Its protein is CAISEGRGAFF.

The chain joins TRBV29-1 to TRBJ1-2, with 7 nucleotides matching TRBD1. The V gene end was trimmed by 4 bases and the J gene end by 5 bases; junction bases not matched to a gene: 10. This CDR3 is built from 14 residues. In germline, CDR1 is SQVTM, CDR2 ANQGSEA. This CDR3 is CSVGILGGAYGYTF. The CDR3 nucleotides read TGCAGCGTTGGGATTCTAGGGGGCGCTTATGGCTACACCTTC.